The sequence of this T cell receptor (beta chain) was determined in a study of control samples from healthy donors and cancer patients (dated by TCRdb to the early 2020s). As for this clone: Its antigen remains undetermined. Base qualities are not recorded, but no much larger clone differs from it by a single base.

At the junction V is shortened by 6 bases and J by 7 bases; bases outside the gene matches: 7. Including cysteine and phenylalanine, the CDR3 has 13 amino acids. Only the CDR3 DNA stays, 39 bases, in frame from base 1. CDR1 and CDR2, per the germline V gene, are MNHEY and SVGAGI. Library preparation employed the immunoSEQ multiplex PCR assay. TCRdb retrieved this table from immuneACCESS and kept in-frame rearrangements only. Not all clones are present; in checked studies, unresolved V genes account for under half, and no reason is known for the remainder. For this sample the table gives under 100,000 clones, of which about 89% were detected only once. 9.5% to 10% of the sample goes to the ten largest clones.

The rearranged chain carries TRBV6-5 and TRBJ1-2, and 8 junction bases match TRBD1. Material for sequencing was PBMCs. The sequence was obtained from a woman in her forties or fifties with colorectal cancer. The bases are TGTGCCAGCAGCCGCAGGGGGCAGGGTGGCTACACCTTC. It is translated as CASSRRGQGGYTF.